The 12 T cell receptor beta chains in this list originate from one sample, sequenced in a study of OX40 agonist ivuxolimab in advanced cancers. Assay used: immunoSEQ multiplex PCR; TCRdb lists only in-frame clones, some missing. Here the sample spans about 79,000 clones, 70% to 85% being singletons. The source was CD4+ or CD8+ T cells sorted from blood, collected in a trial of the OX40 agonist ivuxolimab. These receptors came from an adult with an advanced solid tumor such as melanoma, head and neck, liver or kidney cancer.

In nucleotides, the CDR3 is TGTGCCAGCAGTGAAGACGGTACAGGACATGGATCCGAGCAGTACTTC. Protein sequence: CASSEDGTGHGSEQYF. The chain carries TRBV2 and TRBJ2-5; tentative D call: TRBD1 (5 bases). The J call may be faulty, since TRBJ2-7 better matches the DNA end. CDR1 SNHLY and CDR2 FYNNEI come from the germline V gene. CDR3 length equals 16 residues.

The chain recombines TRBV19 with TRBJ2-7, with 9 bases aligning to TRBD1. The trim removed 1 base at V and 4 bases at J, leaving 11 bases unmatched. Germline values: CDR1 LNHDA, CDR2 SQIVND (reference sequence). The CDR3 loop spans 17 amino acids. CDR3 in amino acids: CASSIATSGTGNYEQYF. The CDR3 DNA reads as TGTGCCAGTAGTATAGCCACTTCCGGGACAGGGAATTACGAGCAGTACTTC.

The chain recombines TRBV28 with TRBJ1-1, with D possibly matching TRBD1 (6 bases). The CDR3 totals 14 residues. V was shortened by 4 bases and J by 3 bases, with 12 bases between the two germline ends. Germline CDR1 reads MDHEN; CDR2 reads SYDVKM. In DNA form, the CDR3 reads TGTGCCAGCAGTTCGTCAGGGGTGTACACTGAAGCTTTCTTT. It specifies CASSSSGVYTEAFF.

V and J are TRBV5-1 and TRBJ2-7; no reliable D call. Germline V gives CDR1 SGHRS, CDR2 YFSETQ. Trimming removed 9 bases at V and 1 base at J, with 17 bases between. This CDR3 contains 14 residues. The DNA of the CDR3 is TGCGCCACCAGACCAAACGCGATATCCTACGAGCAGTACTTC. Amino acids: CATRPNAISYEQYF.

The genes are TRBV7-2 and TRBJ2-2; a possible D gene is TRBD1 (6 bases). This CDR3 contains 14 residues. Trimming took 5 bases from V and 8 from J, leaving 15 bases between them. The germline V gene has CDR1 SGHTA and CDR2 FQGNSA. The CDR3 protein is CASSQEGGAGELFF. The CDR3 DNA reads TGTGCCAGCAGCCAAGAAGGGGGAGCGGGGGAGCTGTTTTTT.

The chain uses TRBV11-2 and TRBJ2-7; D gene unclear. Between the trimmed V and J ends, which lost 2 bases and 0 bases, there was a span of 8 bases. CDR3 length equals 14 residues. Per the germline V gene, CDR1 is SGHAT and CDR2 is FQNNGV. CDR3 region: CASSLNVVSYEQYF. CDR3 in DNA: TGTGCCAGCAGCTTAAACGTAGTCTCCTACGAGCAGTACTTC.

The CDR3 coding sequence is TGTGCCAGCAGCCAGGTGGGGGTTTTAGATACGCAGTATTTT. It encodes CASSQVGVLDTQYF. The rearrangement joins TRBV9 to TRBJ2-3, with D perhaps given as TRBD1 or TRBD2 (5 bases each). V lost 4 bases and J lost 5, with 14 bases in between. CDR1 is SGDLS, CDR2 YYNGEE, per germline. The CDR3 spans 14 residues. Based on the CDR3 plus reference TRBV9 and TRBJ2-3, the full variable domain is DSGVTQTPKHLITATGQRVTLRCSPRSGDLSVYWYQQSLDQGLQFLIQYYNGEERAKGNILERFSAQQFPDLHSELNLSSLELGDSALYFCASSQVGVLDTQYFGPGTRLTVL.

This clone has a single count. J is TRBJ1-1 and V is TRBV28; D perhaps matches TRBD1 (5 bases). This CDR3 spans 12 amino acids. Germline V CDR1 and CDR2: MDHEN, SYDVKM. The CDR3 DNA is TGTGCTCACGGGGGTGGGAACACTGAAGCTTTCTTT. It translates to CAHGGGNTEAFF.

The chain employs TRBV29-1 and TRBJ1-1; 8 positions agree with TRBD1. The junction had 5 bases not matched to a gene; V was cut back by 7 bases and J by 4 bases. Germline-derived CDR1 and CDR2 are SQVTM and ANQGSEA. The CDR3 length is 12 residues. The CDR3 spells CSARTGLTEAFF. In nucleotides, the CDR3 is TGCAGCGCGAGGACAGGGCTCACTGAAGCTTTCTTT.

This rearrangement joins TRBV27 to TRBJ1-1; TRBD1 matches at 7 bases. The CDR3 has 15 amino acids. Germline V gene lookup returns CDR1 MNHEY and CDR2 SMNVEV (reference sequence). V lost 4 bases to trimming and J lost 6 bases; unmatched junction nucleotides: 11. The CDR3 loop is CASSSDREPGAEAFF. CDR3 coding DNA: TGTGCCAGCAGTTCCGACAGGGAACCCGGGGCTGAAGCTTTCTTT.

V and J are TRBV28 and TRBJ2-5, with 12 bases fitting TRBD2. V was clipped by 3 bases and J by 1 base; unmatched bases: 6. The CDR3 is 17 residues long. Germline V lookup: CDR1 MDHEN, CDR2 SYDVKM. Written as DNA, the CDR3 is TGTGCCAGCAGTTTGAGGCTAGCGGGAGGGACCCAAGAGACCCAGTACTTC. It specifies CASSLRLAGGTQETQYF.

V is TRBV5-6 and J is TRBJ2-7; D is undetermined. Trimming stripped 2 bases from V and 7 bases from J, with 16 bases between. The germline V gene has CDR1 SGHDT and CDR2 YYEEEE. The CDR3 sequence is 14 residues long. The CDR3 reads CASSFGSPLGEQYF. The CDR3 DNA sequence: TGTGCCAGCAGCTTCGGTTCACCTCTAGGTGAGCAGTACTTC.